The subject of this entry is one T cell receptor (beta chain). The entry originates in a study of blood T cell repertoires in COVID-19. In the study overall: PBMCs, B-cell-depleted T cells, or T cells provided the cDNA or gDNA that made up the material.

In the study's own analysis: Using reference gene primer amplification, nucleated cell counts were estimated. Only in-frame clones appear in the TCRdb table, and some are missing; sequencing was by immunoSEQ multiplex PCR. That table supplies the V and J calls and clone size; D and trimming were determined from the DNA. The sample shows over 130,000 clones, 84% of them seen only once. Those enrolled, adults aged 18 to 89 years, came from about 24 US areas. V shed 7 bases and J shed 7 bases, with 22 bases lying between them. The CDR3 extends over 15 amino acids. Germline V gene data show CDR1 as SNHLY and CDR2 as FYNNEI.

V usage is TRBV2 and J usage is TRBJ1-1, with a weak D call TRBD1 (5 bases). The sequence was collected from a man between 45 and 60 years old in a cohort exposed to, infected with or recovered from COVID-19 (not recorded which). Sequencing input: PBMCs or T cells enriched from blood (not recorded which). Here the CDR3 DNA reads TGTGCCAGCAATTTGGGGAGGGCGAATAGGGGTGAAGCTTTCTTT. Residues: CASNLGRANRGEAFF.